This T cell receptor (beta chain) was profiled in a study of identical twins' blood T cells (dated by TCRdb to the early 2010s). Describing the broader study: About 52 million Illumina reads were obtained across some twelve libraries, of which six were alpha-chain libraries and six were beta-chain libraries. To assess how genetics influences repertoire formation, the study used next-generation sequencing to compare the TCR alpha and beta chain repertoires of three pairs of monozygous twins. The paper's findings and limits, for the study overall: The proposed role of the TCRalpha J segment in MHC recognition during thymic selection was stated to require validation by independent studies. Looking at the most abundant TCRbeta clonotypes, every donor had more CDR3 sequences in common with her twin than with unrelated donors. Environmental influences could not be excluded as an explanation for twin similarity, since twins were reared together. The count of CDR3 clonotypes shared by two donors depended mainly on the product of the two donors' cloneset sizes, and twins did not clearly depart from this trend. V gene usage, even among non-selected out-of-frame TCRbeta clonotypes, was reported to be markedly more similar within twin pairs than between unrelated donors.

The donors were six healthy women who made up three monozygous twin pairs. All three twin pairs had been reared together and were thought likely to have met the same infectious agents and vaccines. RNA was isolated from peripheral blood mononuclear cells and used to prepare TCR cDNA libraries. The CDR3 runs 14 amino acids, cysteine and phenylalanine included. The kept DNA is CDR3 alone, 42 bases in frame from the first base. V is cut by 2 bases and J by 5 bases, and the space between the germline ends is 10 bases. Per the germline V gene, SGHTA is the CDR1 and FQGTGA is the CDR2. Concerning this clonotype itself: Its antigen is still unknown. No much larger clone exists at a distance of one base, and base qualities are not known.

The method was 5' RACE. TCRdb shows the sequencer as Illumina Genome Analyzer IIx. RNA-based TCR cDNA libraries were prepared by a previously described protocol with several modifications. To prevent cross-contamination, sample-specific barcodes were introduced on both ends of each TCR cDNA library during cDNA synthesis and amplification. Processing in the source paper ran as follows. Each library contained about 2.2 to 4 million CDR3-containing reads, and somewhere between about 90,000 and nearly 500,000 clonotypes were identified for each individual. Reads with improper barcode index combinations were discarded, and clonesets were then built for each library with the MiTCR software. MiTCR filtered or rescued low-quality reads and corrected PCR and sequencing errors when assembling CDR3 clonotypes. Artificial out-of-frame clonotypes were mapped to in-frame sequences, with one indel allowed in the CDR3, and then removed. To measure how similar V and J gene usage was between donors, Jensen-Shannon divergence was divided by mean entropy. TCRdb cleaned the public reads at Q25 with fastp, built clones with MiXCR and kept in-frame beta chains. All rows with the same CDR3 protein become a single entry with the most common DNA and genes. The V and J calls here are based on TCRdb, not the publication. The sample table shows a few hundred thousand distinct CDR3 sequences, and around 30% are seen once. The ten largest account for approximately 6.6% of the sample.

The clonotype was recovered from a woman between 18 and 50 years old in good health. The sequence links TRBV7-3 to TRBJ2-1, and perhaps TRBD2 as D gene, on 5 matching bases. Sequencing was done on a sample of PBMCs. The bases are TGTGCCAGCAGCTTAGGCGGGCGAAACAATGAGCAGTTCTTC. Translated, this gives CASSLGGRNNEQFF.